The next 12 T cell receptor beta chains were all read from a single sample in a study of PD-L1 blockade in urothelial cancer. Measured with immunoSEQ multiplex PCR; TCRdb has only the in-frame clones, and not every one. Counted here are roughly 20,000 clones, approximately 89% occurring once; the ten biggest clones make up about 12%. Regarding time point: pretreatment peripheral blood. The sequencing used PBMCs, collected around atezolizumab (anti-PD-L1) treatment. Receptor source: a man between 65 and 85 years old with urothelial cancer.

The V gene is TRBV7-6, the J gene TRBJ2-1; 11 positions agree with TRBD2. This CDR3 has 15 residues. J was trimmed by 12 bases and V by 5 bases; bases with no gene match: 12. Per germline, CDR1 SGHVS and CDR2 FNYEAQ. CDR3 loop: CASSQALAGVTPQFF. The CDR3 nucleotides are TGTGCCAGCAGCCAGGCACTAGCGGGGGTTACCCCGCAGTTCTTC. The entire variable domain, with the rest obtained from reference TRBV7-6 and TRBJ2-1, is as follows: GAGVSQSPRYKVTKRGQDVALRCDPISGHVSLYWYRQALGQGPEFLTYFNYEAQQDKSGLPNDRFSAERPEGSISTLTIQRTEQRDSAMYRCASSQALAGVTPQFFGPGTRLTVL.

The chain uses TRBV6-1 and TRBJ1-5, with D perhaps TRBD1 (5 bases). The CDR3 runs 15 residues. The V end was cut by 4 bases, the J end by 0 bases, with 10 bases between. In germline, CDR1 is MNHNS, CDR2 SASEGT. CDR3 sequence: CASSVQDNSNQPQHF. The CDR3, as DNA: TGTGCCAGCAGTGTACAGGACAATAGCAATCAGCCCCAGCATTTT.

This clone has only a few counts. CDR3 DNA sequence: TGTGCCTGGAGATGGCAGGGAAATTCACCCCTCCACTTT. It yields the protein CAWRWQGNSPLHF. The chain employs TRBV30 and TRBJ1-6; D may be TRBD1 (5 bases). The CDR3 covers 13 residues. V lost 3 bases and J 7 bases, leaving 10 bases between the germline ends. The germline gives CDR1 GTSNPN, CDR2 SVGIG (reference sequence).

This CDR3 is CASSWGQGSYEQYF. For the CDR3, the DNA is TGCGCCAGCAGCTGGGGACAGGGTTCCTACGAGCAGTACTTC. The rearrangement joins TRBV5-1 to TRBJ2-7; TRBD1 aligns across 9 bases. From germline, CDR1 is SGHRS and CDR2 YFSETQ. The length of the CDR3 is 14 residues. Trimming cost V 3 bases and J 1 base; bases outside gene matches: 2.

The CDR3 region has the DNA TGCGCCAGCAGCCACCAGCGGGGGGAGACCCAGTACTTC. It is translated as CASSHQRGETQYF. The chain combines TRBV4-1 with TRBJ2-5, with 8 bases identical to TRBD2. Germline V gives CDR1 MGHRA, CDR2 YSYEKL. Trimming at V came to 3 bases and at J to 5 bases, leaving 2 bases not matched to a gene. The CDR3 has 13 amino acids.

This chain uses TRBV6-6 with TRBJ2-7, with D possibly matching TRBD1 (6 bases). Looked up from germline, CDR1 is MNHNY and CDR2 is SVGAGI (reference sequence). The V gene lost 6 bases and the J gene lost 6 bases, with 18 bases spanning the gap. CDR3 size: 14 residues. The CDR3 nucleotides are TGTGCCAGCAGGCAAACTCAGGACAGCTCCGAGCAGTACTTC. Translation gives CASRQTQDSSEQYF.

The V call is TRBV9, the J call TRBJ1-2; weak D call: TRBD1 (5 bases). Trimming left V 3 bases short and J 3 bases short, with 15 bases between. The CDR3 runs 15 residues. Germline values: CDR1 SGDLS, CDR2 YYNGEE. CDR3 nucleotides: TGTGCCAGCAGCGCCCGGGGGAACCTTGACTATGGCTACACCTTC. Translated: CASSARGNLDYGYTF.

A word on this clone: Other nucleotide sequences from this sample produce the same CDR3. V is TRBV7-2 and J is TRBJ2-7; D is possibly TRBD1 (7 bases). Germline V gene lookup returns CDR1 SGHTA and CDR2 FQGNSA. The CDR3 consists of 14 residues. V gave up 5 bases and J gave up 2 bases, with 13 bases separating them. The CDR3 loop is CASSPPGGTYEQYF. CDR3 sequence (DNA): TGTGCCAGCAGCCCCCCAGGGGGGACCTACGAGCAGTACTTC.

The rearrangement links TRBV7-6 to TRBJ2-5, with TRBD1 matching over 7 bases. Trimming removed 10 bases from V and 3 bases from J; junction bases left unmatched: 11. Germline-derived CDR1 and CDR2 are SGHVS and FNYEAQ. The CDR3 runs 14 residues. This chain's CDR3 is CATAIGTVEETQYF. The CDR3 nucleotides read TGTGCCACCGCAATCGGGACAGTAGAAGAGACCCAGTACTTC. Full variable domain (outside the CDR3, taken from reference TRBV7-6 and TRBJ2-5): GAGVSQSPRYKVTKRGQDVALRCDPISGHVSLYWYRQALGQGPEFLTYFNYEAQQDKSGLPNDRFSAERPEGSISTLTIQRTEQRDSAMYRCATAIGTVEETQYFGPGTRLLVL.

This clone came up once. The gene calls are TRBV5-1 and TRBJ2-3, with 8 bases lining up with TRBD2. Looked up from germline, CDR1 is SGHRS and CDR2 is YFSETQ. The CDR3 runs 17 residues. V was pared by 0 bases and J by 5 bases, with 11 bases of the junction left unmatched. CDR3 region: CASSLVWRGAGRDTQYF. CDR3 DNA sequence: TGCGCCAGCAGCTTGGTTTGGCGGGGGGCCGGTCGAGATACGCAGTATTTT.

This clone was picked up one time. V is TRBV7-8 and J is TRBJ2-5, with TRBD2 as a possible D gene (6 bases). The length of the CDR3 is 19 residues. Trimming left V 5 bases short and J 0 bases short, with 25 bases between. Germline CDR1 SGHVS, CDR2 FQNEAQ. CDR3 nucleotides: TGTGCCAGCAGCGAATACGGCACACGGGGAGGAGAATACCAAGAGACCCAGTACTTC. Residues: CASSEYGTRGGEYQETQYF.

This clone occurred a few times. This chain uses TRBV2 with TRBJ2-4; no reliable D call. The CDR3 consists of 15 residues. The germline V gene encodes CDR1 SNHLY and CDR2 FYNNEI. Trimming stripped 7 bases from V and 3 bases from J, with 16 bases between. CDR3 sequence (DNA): TGTGCCAGCACCAGCCGCGGCCATGGCAAAAACATTCAGTACTTC. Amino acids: CASTSRGHGKNIQYF.